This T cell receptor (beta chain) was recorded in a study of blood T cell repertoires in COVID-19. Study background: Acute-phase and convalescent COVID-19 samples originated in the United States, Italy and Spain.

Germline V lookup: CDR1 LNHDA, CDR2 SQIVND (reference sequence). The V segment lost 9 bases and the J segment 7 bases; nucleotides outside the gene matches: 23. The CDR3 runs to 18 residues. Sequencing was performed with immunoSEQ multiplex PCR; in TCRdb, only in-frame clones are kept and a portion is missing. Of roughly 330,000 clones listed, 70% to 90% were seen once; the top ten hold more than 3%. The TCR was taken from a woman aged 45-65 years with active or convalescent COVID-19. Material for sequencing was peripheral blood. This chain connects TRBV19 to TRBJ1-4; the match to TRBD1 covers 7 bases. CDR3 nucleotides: TGTGCCAGCCAAAACTCACGACAGGGCAGGCTGAATGGTGAAAAACTGTTTTTT. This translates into CASQNSRQGRLNGEKLFF.